What follows is one T cell receptor beta chain and its context. This clone has only one observation. The antigen it binds to is not known. Base qualities are not provided; no much larger clone lies one nucleotide away. The sample belongs to a study of blood T cell repertoires in COVID-19 (TCRdb year 2020). Looking at the study overall: Collaborator samples came from the United States, Italy and Spain and covered acute and convalescent phases of COVID-19. A de-identified subject ID, COVID-19 status, age in years and sex were almost always included in the sample metadata. The samples were drawn from two sources: the first 160 participants of the ongoing ImmuneRACE study, and 1,000 to 1,500 subjects contributed by 6 global collaborators. Where HLA class I and class II types were available, the types were taken from metadata supplied by the sample provider, not from assay-based typing. The repertoires were released in a freely available public database meant as a resource for research on the immune response to SARS-CoV-2. Subjects who had been exposed to COVID-19, were actively infected with it, or had recovered from it provided the deeply sampled blood TCRbeta repertoires that made up the dataset. The material from the prospective study consisted of cDNA or gDNA derived from T cells, B-cell-depleted T cells, or PBMCs.

TCRbeta CDR3 regions were amplified from genomic DNA by means of the immunoSEQ Assay, a bias-controlled multiplex PCR. The paper's data handling went like this. The number of nucleated cells in each sample was estimated from the amplification of reference gene primers within the assay. To quantify the absolute abundance of each unique TCRbeta CDR3 rearrangement, sequence reads were collapsed and filtered. For each sample, productive Simpson clonality was calculated as the square root of Simpson's diversity index across productive rearrangements. TCRdb took this table from immuneACCESS and kept in-frame rearrangements with V and J called. Such tables lack part of the clones; where checked against another copy, unresolved V genes explain under half of the gap, and the rest is unexplained. V and J calls and clone size are as listed in that table; D and trimming were resolved from the DNA. The sample has approximately 61,000 clones on record, 65% to 80% of them singletons. In total, the top ten clones hold approximately 6% of the sample.

The paper's findings and limits, for the study overall: The quantity of clinical and demographic metadata differed by source and by participant and was supplied without curation.

CDR1 and CDR2 are read off the germline V gene (reference sequence) as MNHEY and SMNVEV. At the junction V is shortened by 2 bases and J by 4 bases; bases outside the gene matches: 11. The CDR3 spans 18 residues, from the cysteine through the phenylalanine. Only the CDR3 region is kept as DNA, spanning 54 bases read in frame from base 1. Whole blood was collected in K2EDTA tubes by collaborating institutions according to the institutions' own protocols. Collaborator samples were shipped for TCRbeta analysis as frozen whole blood, isolated PBMCs, or DNA extracted from either sample type. The chain couples TRBV27 to TRBJ2-7, with 13 central nucleotides matching TRBD2. Sequencing was performed on peripheral blood. This receptor was identified in a woman aged 70-85 years with acute or convalescent COVID-19. In nucleotides, the sequence is TGTGCCAGCAGTTTAGTCCGGACTAGCGGGGGAGTAAGGTACGAGCAGTACTTC. Its product reads: CASSLVRTSGGVRYEQYF.